This T cell receptor (beta chain) originates from a study of Ad26.COV2.S vaccination and SARS-CoV-2 variants. Some clones are missing from TCRdb's copy, which holds only in-frame ones; the method was immunoSEQ multiplex PCR. The sample holds over 85,000 clones, around three quarters seen once. For this clone: Antigen: not known.

Study-wide results and caveats: Total T cell responses may have been underestimated by the TCR breadth and depth analyses. Placebo recipients showed lower spike-specific TCR breadth than vaccinees. Comparability of non-spike TCR breadth was observed across vaccine and placebo recipients.

This CDR3 region has 15 residues. The germline V gene has CDR1 PRHDT and CDR2 FYEKMQ (reference sequence). The germline V and J ends were trimmed by 4 bases and 2 bases, with 15 bases remaining between them. This specimen was peripheral blood, taken after recovery from COVID-19. The receptor was isolated from a human donor who had recovered from COVID-19. The genes are TRBV13 and TRBJ2-7; D might be TRBD1 (6 bases). The CDR3 protein is CASSSGTSNPYEQYF. CDR3 coding DNA: TGTGCCAGCAGCTCCGGGACATCCAATCCCTACGAGCAGTACTTC.